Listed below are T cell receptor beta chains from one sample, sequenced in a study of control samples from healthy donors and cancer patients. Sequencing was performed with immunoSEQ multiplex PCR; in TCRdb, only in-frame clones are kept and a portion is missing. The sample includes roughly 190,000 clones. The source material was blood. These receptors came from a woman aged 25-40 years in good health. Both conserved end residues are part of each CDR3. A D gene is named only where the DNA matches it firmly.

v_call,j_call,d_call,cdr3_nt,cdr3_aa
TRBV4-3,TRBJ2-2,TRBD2,TGCGCCAGCAGCCAAGACCCCCCCAGCGGGAGAGGAGCCGGGGAGCTGTTTTTT,CASSQDPPSGRGAGELFF
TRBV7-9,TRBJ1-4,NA,TGTGCCAGCAGCGGAACAGGGAGGACTAATGAAAAACTGTTTTTT,CASSGTGRTNEKLFF
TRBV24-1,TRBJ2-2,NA,TGTGCCACCAGTGACCCCGGGATGGCGAACACCGGGGAGCTGTTTTTT,CATSDPGMANTGELFF
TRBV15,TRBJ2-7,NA,TGTGCCACCAGCAGAGAGTGGGGCTCCTACGAGCAGTACTTC,CATSREWGSYEQYF
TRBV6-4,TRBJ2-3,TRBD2,TGTGCCAGCAGTTCCGGACTAGCGGGGCACCATACGCAGTATTTT,CASSSGLAGHHTQYF
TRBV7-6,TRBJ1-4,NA,TGTGCCAGCAGCTTATCGAGGGTGACCGCAGGAACCTTTAATGAAAAACTGTTTTTT,CASSLSRVTAGTFNEKLFF
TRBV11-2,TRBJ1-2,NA,TGTGCCAGCAGCTTAGCTGGGGCGGGGGTCGGTGGCTACACCTTC,CASSLAGAGVGGYTF
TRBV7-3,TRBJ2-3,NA,TGTGCCAGCAGCCCCATGGGGCTAGCACCAAGTGACGCGCAGTATTTT,CASSPMGLAPSDAQYF
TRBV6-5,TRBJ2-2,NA,TGTGCAATAGGCCAGGGGAACACCGGGGAGCTGTTTTTT,CAIGQGNTGELFF
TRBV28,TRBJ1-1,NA,TGTGCCAGCAGTTTATCGGCACCTCGGAACACTGAAGCTTTCTTT,CASSLSAPRNTEAFF
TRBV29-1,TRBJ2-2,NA,TGCAGCGTGGGGGACACCGGGGAGCTGTTTTTT,CSVGDTGELFF
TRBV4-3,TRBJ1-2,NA,TGCGCCAGCAGCCAAGACCAGGAACCAAACTATGGCTACACCTTC,CASSQDQEPNYGYTF
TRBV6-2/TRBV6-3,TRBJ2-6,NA,TGTGCCAGCAGCCCCGGGACCTTTTGGGGCTCTGGGGCCAACGTCCTGACTTTC,CASSPGTFWGSGANVLTF
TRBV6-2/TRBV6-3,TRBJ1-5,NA,TGTGCCAGCAGTTACCCTTCCCCAAACCAGCCCCAGCATTTT,CASSYPSPNQPQHF
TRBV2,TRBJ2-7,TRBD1,TGTGCCAGCCAGAGACAGGGGAACAACGAGCAGTACTTC,CASQRQGNNEQYF
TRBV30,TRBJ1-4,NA,TGTGCCTGGAGAGAACAGGGAGTCGAAAAACTGTTTTTT,CAWREQGVEKLFF
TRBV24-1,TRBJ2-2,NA,TGTGCCACCAGTTGGACAGCCACCGGGGAGCTGTTTTTT,CATSWTATGELFF
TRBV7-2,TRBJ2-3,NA,TGTGCCAGCAGCTTAGAGGACGGAGATACGCAGTATTTT,CASSLEDGDTQYF
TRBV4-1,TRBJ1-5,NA,TGCGCCAGCAGCCAAGGGATCTTTCGGACCAACAAGCAGATACAGCCCCAGCATTTT,CASSQGIFRTNKQIQPQHF
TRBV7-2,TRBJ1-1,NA,TGTGCCAGCAGCTTAAGGGGATTGAACACTGAAGCTTTCTTT,CASSLRGLNTEAFF
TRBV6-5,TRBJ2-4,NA,TGTGCCAGCGGGATAGGGGCCAAAAACATTCAGTACTTC,CASGIGAKNIQYF
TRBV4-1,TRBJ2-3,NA,TGCGCCAGCAGCCAAGACCTAGGGACGGATACGCAGTATTTT,CASSQDLGTDTQYF
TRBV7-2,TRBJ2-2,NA,TGTGCCAGCAGCCTTCAGTTCAGCGGGACCGGGGAGCTGTTTTTT,CASSLQFSGTGELFF
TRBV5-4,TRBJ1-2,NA,TGTGCCAGCAGCTTAGGGGGGCCGAAGGAGGCCAACTATGGCTACACCTTC,CASSLGGPKEANYGYTF
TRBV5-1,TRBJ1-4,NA,TGCGCCAGCAGTCCCGACACCCTGAATGAAAAACTGTTTTTT,CASSPDTLNEKLFF
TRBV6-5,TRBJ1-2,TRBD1,TGTGCCAGCAGTTGCCCAGGGGGCCCCTATGGCTACACCTTC,CASSCPGGPYGYTF
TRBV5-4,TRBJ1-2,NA,TGTGCCAGCACCTCCGGGCCGAGCTACACCTTC,CASTSGPSYTF
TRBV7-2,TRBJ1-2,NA,TGTGCCAGCAGCCCCGACAGTTTCCGCGGCTACACCTTC,CASSPDSFRGYTF
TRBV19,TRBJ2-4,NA,TGTGCCAGTAGTATAGTAGTGAGTAGCGCCAAAAACATTCAGTACTTC,CASSIVVSSAKNIQYF
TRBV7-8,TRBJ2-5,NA,TGTGCCAGCAGCTTAAGCAAAGGTTCGGTGACCCAGTACTTC,CASSLSKGSVTQYF
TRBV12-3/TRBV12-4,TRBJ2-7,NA,TGTGCCAGCAGTTTAGGTGGGGGCTCACAGCAGTACTTC,CASSLGGGSQQYF
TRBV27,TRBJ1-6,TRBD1,TGTGCCAGCAGGTTCCGGGACAGCCGTTATAATTCACCCCTCCACTTT,CASRFRDSRYNSPLHF
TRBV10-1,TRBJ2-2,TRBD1,TGCGCCAGCAGTAAATTAACGGGACAGGGAAAGGCCGGGGAGCTGTTTTTT,CASSKLTGQGKAGELFF
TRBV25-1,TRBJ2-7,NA,TGTGCCAGCAGTGTAGGGACGGGGAGCTCCTACGAGCAGTACTTC,CASSVGTGSSYEQYF
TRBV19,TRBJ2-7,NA,TGTGCCAGTAGCCCTACCTACAGTTACGAGCAGTACTTC,CASSPTYSYEQYF
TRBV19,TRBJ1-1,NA,TGTGCCAGTATCTCTAGCCCAGAGAACACTGAAGCTTTCTTT,CASISSPENTEAFF
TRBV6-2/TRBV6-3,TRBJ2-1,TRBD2,TGTGCCAGCAGTTGGGTCGGGGGGGTTTACAATGAGCAGTTCTTC,CASSWVGGVYNEQFF
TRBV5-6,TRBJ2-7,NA,TGTGCCAGCAGCCCGGGACCCACGGAGCAGTACTTC,CASSPGPTEQYF
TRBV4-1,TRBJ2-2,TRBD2,TGCGCCAGCAGCCAGGTGGGACTAGCGAAGAACACCGGGGAGCTGTTTTTT,CASSQVGLAKNTGELFF
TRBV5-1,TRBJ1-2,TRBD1,TGCGCCAGCAGCTTTTGGGACAGGGCAACCTATGGCTACACCTTC,CASSFWDRATYGYTF
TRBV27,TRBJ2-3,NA,TGTGCCAGCAGCCCAGGGGATACGCAGTATTTT,CASSPGDTQYF
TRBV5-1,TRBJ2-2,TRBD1,TGCGCCAGCAGCTTAAGGACAGGGAACACCGGGGAGCTGTTTTTT,CASSLRTGNTGELFF
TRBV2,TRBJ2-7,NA,TGTGCCAGCAGTGAATTCGGCGGCAGGGTTTACGAGCAGTACTTC,CASSEFGGRVYEQYF
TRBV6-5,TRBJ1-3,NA,TGTGCCAGCAGCCCAGGGAGCTCTGGAAACACCATATATTTT,CASSPGSSGNTIYF
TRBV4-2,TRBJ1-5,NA,TGTGCCAGCAGCCAAGATCGGGGAGCCCGTCAGCCCCAGCATTTT,CASSQDRGARQPQHF
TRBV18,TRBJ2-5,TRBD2,TGTGCCAGCTCACCCAAACTAGCGACCCAAGAGACCCAGTACTTC,CASSPKLATQETQYF
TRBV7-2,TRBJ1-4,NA,TGTGCCAGCAGCTTAAGCGGGTCCACTAATGAAAAACTGTTTTTT,CASSLSGSTNEKLFF
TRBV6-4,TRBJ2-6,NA,TGTGCCAGCAGTGATGGGGGGTCTGGGGCCAACGTCCTGACTTTC,CASSDGGSGANVLTF
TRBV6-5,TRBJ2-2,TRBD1,TGTGCCAGCACCAGGGGGTTTACCGGGGAGCTGTTTTTT,CASTRGFTGELFF
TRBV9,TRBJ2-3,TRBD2,TGTGCCAGCAGCATCACGGTGGGGGGGACAGATACGCAGTATTTT,CASSITVGGTDTQYF
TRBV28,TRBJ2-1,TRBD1,TGTGCCAGCTCCTCCGGGACAGGGGTCAATGAGCAGTTCTTC,CASSSGTGVNEQFF
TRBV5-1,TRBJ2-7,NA,TGCGCCAGCAGCTTCGACAGGTATACCTACGAGCAGTACTTC,CASSFDRYTYEQYF
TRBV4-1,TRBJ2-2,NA,TGCGCCAGCAGACGGGTCTACACCGGGGAGCTGTTTTTT,CASRRVYTGELFF
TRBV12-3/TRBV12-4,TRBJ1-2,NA,TGTGCCAGCAGTTGGGAAGAGGGACCAGGCTACACCTTC,CASSWEEGPGYTF
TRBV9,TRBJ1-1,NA,TGTGCCAGCAGCGTAGACAGGTGGGTCACTGAAGCTTTCTTT,CASSVDRWVTEAFF
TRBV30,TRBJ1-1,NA,TGTGCCTGGAGTCGGGATTCCGAAGCTTTCTTT,CAWSRDSEAFF
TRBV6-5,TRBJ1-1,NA,TGTGCCAGCAGTTACGAGAGGGGGGGCACTGAAGCTTTCTTT,CASSYERGGTEAFF
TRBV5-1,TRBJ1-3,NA,TGCGCCAGCAGCTCACCAGGGAAAAACACCATATATTTT,CASSSPGKNTIYF
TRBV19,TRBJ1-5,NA,TGTGCCAGTAGTAGAGGAGGTCAGCCCCAGCATTTT,CASSRGGQPQHF